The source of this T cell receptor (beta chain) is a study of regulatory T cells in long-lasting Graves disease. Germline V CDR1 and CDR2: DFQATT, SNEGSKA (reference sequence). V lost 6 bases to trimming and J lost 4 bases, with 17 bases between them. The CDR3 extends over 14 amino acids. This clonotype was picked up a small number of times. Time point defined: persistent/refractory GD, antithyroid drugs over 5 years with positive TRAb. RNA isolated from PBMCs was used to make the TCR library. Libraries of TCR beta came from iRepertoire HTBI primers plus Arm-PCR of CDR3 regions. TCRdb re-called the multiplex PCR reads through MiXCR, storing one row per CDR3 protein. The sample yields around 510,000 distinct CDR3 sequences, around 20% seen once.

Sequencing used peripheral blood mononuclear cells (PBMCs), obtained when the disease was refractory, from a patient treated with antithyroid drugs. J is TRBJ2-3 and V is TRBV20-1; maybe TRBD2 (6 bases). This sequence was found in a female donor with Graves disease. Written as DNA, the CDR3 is TGCAGTGCACGGGGCGGGACCACCGCAGATACGCAGTATTTT. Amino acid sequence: CSARGGTTADTQYF.